This entry lists 26 T cell receptor beta chains sequenced from one sample in a study of blood T cell repertoires in COVID-19. TCRdb keeps only in-frame clones here, not all; method: immunoSEQ multiplex PCR. The sample has about 160,000 clones, 85% seen once. The sequenced sample was peripheral blood. Receptors were obtained from a human donor with acute or convalescent COVID-19. The donor label of this sample is uncertain.

The V call is TRBV7-2, the J call TRBJ2-5, with D possibly matching TRBD1 (5 bases). CDR1 SGHTA and CDR2 FQGNSA come from the germline V gene. The ends were cut back, 2 bases at V and 5 bases at J, with 15 bases in the middle. CDR3 size: 15 residues. CDR3 amino acids: CASSLFEAAGETQYF. The DNA for the CDR3 is TGTGCCAGCAGCTTATTTGAGGCGGCAGGGGAGACCCAGTACTTC.

This chain uses TRBV2 with TRBJ1-2; D perhaps matches TRBD1 (6 bases). V lost 6 bases, J lost 6 bases, and 14 bases lay in between. This CDR3 is 13 amino acids long. The germline CDR1 and CDR2 sequences are SNHLY and FYNNEI. CDR3 loop: CASRIQGVDGYTF. CDR3 DNA: TGTGCCAGCAGGATACAGGGTGTCGATGGCTACACCTTC.

The rearrangement joins TRBV9 to TRBJ1-3, with TRBD1 as a possible D gene (6 bases). The CDR3 totals 15 residues. The germline gives CDR1 SGDLS, CDR2 YYNGEE. With 4 bases removed from V and 3 bases from J, the gap between germline ends came to 14 bases. This CDR3 reads CASSPSGRGGNTIYF. In DNA, the CDR3 is TGTGCCAGCAGCCCCAGCGGCAGGGGTGGAAACACCATATATTTT.

This clone turned up a few times. This chain uses TRBV28 with TRBJ2-5; 7 bases are shared with TRBD1. J was trimmed by 4 bases and V by 10 bases; bases with no gene match: 9. Germline lookup yields CDR1 MDHEN and CDR2 SYDVKM. The CDR3 is made up of 13 amino acids. CDR3 region: CATVTGNLETQYF. The CDR3 coding sequence is TGTGCCACAGTGACAGGGAATCTAGAGACCCAGTACTTC.

Here the CDR3 DNA reads TGTGCCAGCAGCGCCGGACTCCACTCTGGAAACACCATATATTTT. This codes for CASSAGLHSGNTIYF. The rearrangement uses TRBV5-4 and TRBJ1-3; D remains ambiguous. The germline CDR1 and CDR2 sequences are SGHNT and YYREEE (reference sequence). CDR3 length: 15 amino acids. Deletions cut 4 bases from V and 0 bases from J, with 11 bases between.

This clone occurred a few times. This rearrangement joins TRBV7-3 to TRBJ2-6; perhaps TRBD2 as D (7 bases). Trimming removed 3 bases at V and 2 bases at J, with 11 bases between. Germline assignment: CDR1 SGHTA and CDR2 FQGTGA. CDR3 size: 16 residues. This CDR3 is CASSLRGPTGANVLTF. CDR3 sequence (DNA): TGTGCCAGCAGCTTGCGGGGGCCAACTGGGGCCAACGTCCTGACTTTC.

This sequence joins TRBV18 and TRBJ2-6; D might be TRBD2 (6 bases). The V gene lost 10 bases and the J gene lost 2 bases, with 30 bases spanning the gap. The CDR3 has 20 amino acids. Germline V CDR1 and CDR2: KGHSH, LQKENI. The CDR3: CATTTDSEGRWLAGANVLTF. The CDR3 DNA reads TGTGCCACTACGACCGACTCAGAGGGGAGGTGGCTGGCTGGGGCCAACGTCCTGACTTTC.

This chain joins TRBV2 and TRBJ1-3; no reliable D call. Trimming took 5 bases from V and 0 from J, leaving 11 bases between them. The CDR3 totals 15 residues. Germline CDR1 SNHLY, CDR2 FYNNEI. The CDR3 loop reads CASSPLVSSGNTIYF. The CDR3 region has the DNA TGTGCCAGCAGTCCCCTCGTGAGCTCTGGAAACACCATATATTTT. The entire variable domain, with the rest obtained from reference TRBV2 and TRBJ1-3, is as follows: EPEVTQTPSHQVTQMGQEVILRCVPISNHLYFYWYRQILGQKVEFLVSFYNNEISEKSEIFDDQFSVERPDGSNFTLKIRSTKLEDSAMYFCASSPLVSSGNTIYFGEGSWLTVV.

The rearrangement links TRBV15 to TRBJ2-7; D is perhaps TRBD2 (6 bases). There are 14 residues in the CDR3. Germline V gene sequence: CDR1 LNHNV, CDR2 YYDKDF (reference sequence). V was pared by 5 bases and J by 5 bases, with 16 bases between. CDR3 residues: CATSRGRDSHEQYF. For the CDR3, the DNA is TGTGCCACCAGCCGCGGGCGGGACTCTCACGAGCAGTACTTC.

The J gene is TRBJ2-1, the V gene TRBV6-5; TRBD1 matches at 7 bases. CDR1 and CDR2 (germline): MNHEY, SVGAGI. The CDR3 totals 14 residues. V lost 6 bases, J lost 7 bases, and 9 bases stayed unmatched. In DNA form, the CDR3 reads TGTGCCAGCAGGAAGGGGGACAGATTAAATGAGCAGTTCTTC. Translating gives CASRKGDRLNEQFF.

V usage is TRBV19 and J usage is TRBJ1-5; D ambiguous. V lost 6 bases to trimming and J lost 0 bases, with 3 bases between them. The germline CDR1 and CDR2 sequences are LNHDA and SQIVND (reference sequence). The CDR3 has 12 residues. The CDR3 region has the DNA TGTGCCAGTAGCGGTAGCAATCAGCCCCAGCATTTT. This encodes CASSGSNQPQHF. Based on the CDR3 plus reference TRBV19 and TRBJ1-5, the full variable domain is DGGITQSPKYLFRKEGQNVTLSCEQNLNHDAMYWYRQDPGQGLRLIYYSQIVNDFQKGDIAEGYSVSREKKESFPLTVTSAQKNPTAFYLCASSGSNQPQHFGDGTRLSIL.

This clone has a single count. This chain links TRBV4-2 with TRBJ1-2; tentatively, D is TRBD1 (5 bases). The CDR3 contains 15 residues. The V gene's germline CDR1 is LGHNA and CDR2 YNFKEQ. Trimming left V 0 bases short and J 3 bases short, with 11 bases between. In DNA form, the CDR3 reads TGTGCCAGCAGCCAAGAACTCAGGGTAGACTATGGCTACACCTTC. Translating gives CASSQELRVDYGYTF.

This clone was observed a handful of times. The chain carries TRBV28 and TRBJ1-2; the D gene is possibly TRBD1 (6 bases). Germline CDR1 and CDR2: MDHEN and SYDVKM. The CDR3 is made up of 15 amino acids. V dropped 6 bases and J dropped 3 bases, with 17 bases sitting between them. In DNA form, the CDR3 reads TGTGCCAGCAGCGTCACAGGGAGGGGATACTATGGCTACACCTTC. Translating it yields CASSVTGRGYYGYTF.

V and J are TRBV5-4 and TRBJ2-1, with 7 nucleotides matching TRBD2. This CDR3 has 16 residues. Trimming removed 5 bases from V and 4 bases from J; junction bases left unmatched: 12. Germline lookup yields CDR1 SGHNT and CDR2 YYREEE (reference sequence). CDR3 DNA sequence: TGTGCCAGCAGTCAGCTGGGCGCAGCGGGGTACAATGAGCAGTTCTTC. This codes for CASSQLGAAGYNEQFF.

This rearrangement joins TRBV27 to TRBJ1-6; tentatively, D is TRBD1 (6 bases). The germline V gene has CDR1 MNHEY and CDR2 SMNVEV (reference sequence). V was shortened by 5 bases and J by 10 bases, with 15 bases between the two germline ends. The CDR3 runs to 14 residues. The CDR3 here is CASSAFEGESPLHF. CDR3 sequence (DNA): TGTGCCAGCAGTGCGTTCGAGGGGGAATCACCCCTCCACTTT.

This clone was detected only a few times. V usage is TRBV12-5 and J usage is TRBJ2-1, with a weak D call TRBD2 (5 bases). The CDR3 runs 11 residues. The V gene's germline CDR1 is LGHNT and CDR2 FRNRAP. Trimming removed 6 bases from V and 9 bases from J, with 9 bases in between. The CDR3 coding sequence is TGTGCTAGTGGAGGAGGTGGTGAGCAGTTCTTC. This sequence encodes CASGGGGEQFF.

This chain joins TRBV27 and TRBJ1-1; 11 nucleotides match TRBD1. Germline V gene lookup returns CDR1 MNHEY and CDR2 SMNVEV (reference sequence). This CDR3 contains 15 residues. The J segment lost 4 bases and the V segment lost 5 bases, leaving 6 bases of the junction unmatched. In DNA form, the CDR3 reads TGTGCCAGCAGTAGAATAGGGACAGGGGGCACTGAAGCTTTCTTT. Protein sequence: CASSRIGTGGTEAFF.

The V call is TRBV19, the J call TRBJ2-1; no clear D gene. The CDR3 consists of 14 residues. Germline lookup yields CDR1 LNHDA and CDR2 SQIVND (reference sequence). The V end lost 5 bases, the J end lost 8 bases, and 16 bases lay between the germline ends. The CDR3 nucleotides are TGTGCCAGTAGTCCGCAACTGTCGGTCCATGAGCAGTTCTTC. Translating it yields CASSPQLSVHEQFF.

The genes are TRBV9 and TRBJ1-5; TRBD1 might be the D (5 bases). From germline, CDR1 is SGDLS and CDR2 YYNGEE. V was cut by 3 bases and J by 6 bases, with 13 bases left in between. This CDR3 is 14 amino acids long. Written as DNA, the CDR3 is TGTGCCAGCAGCGCGGAGGGGCGGTTTCAGCCCCAGCATTTT. Residues: CASSAEGRFQPQHF.

The chain has TRBV5-4 and TRBJ2-7, with 8 positions matching TRBD1. J lost 5 bases, V lost 4 bases, and 11 bases had no gene match. This CDR3 comprises 15 residues. CDR1 and CDR2 from the germline V gene are SGHNT and YYREEE (reference sequence). The CDR3 bases are TGTGCCAGCAGCGTCCGGGACAGGACCCTTCACGAGCAGTACTTC. It translates to CASSVRDRTLHEQYF.

The rearrangement links TRBV7-2 to TRBJ1-5; possible D gene TRBD1, 6 bases. The CDR3 consists of 15 residues. The V gene lost 4 bases and the J gene lost 3 bases, with 13 bases spanning the gap. The V gene's germline CDR1 is SGHTA and CDR2 FQGNSA. CDR3 sequence reads: CASSSGQLDNQPQHF. The CDR3 DNA sequence: TGTGCCAGCAGCTCCGGACAGCTAGACAATCAGCCCCAGCATTTT.

The chain couples TRBV21-1 to TRBJ1-5; the D call in the table, TRBD1, was not verified against the DNA. TRBV21-1 is listed as a pseudogene. There are 15 residues in the CDR3. CDR3 residues: CASLDVGQGCQPQHF. CDR3 coding DNA: TGTGCCAGCCTTGACGTGGGACAGGGCTGTCAGCCCCAGCATTTT.

The genes are TRBV28 and TRBJ1-2; tentatively, D is TRBD1 (6 bases). From germline, CDR1 is MDHEN and CDR2 SYDVKM. The V end was cut by 10 bases, the J end by 6 bases, with 21 bases between. This CDR3 has 14 amino acids. The CDR3 DNA reads TGTGCCACCATCCCGGGGGGGGCGCGGGATGGCTACACCTTC. Its translation: CATIPGGARDGYTF.

Only one count was recorded for this clone. The V call is TRBV7-2, the J call TRBJ2-1, with 12 bases that match TRBD2. The CDR3 loop spans 16 amino acids. Losses at the gene ends were 5 bases for V and 2 bases for J; bases not matched to a gene: 4. The germline gives CDR1 SGHTA, CDR2 FQGNSA. The CDR3 loop is CASSIRTSGTYNEQFF. The CDR3 DNA reads as TGTGCCAGCAGCATCCGGACTAGCGGGACCTACAATGAGCAGTTCTTC. The full variable domain, its missing parts supplied by reference TRBV7-2 and TRBJ2-1, is GAGVSQSPSNKVTEKGKDVELRCDPISGHTALYWYRQSLGQGLEFLIYFQGNSAPDKSGLPSDRFSAERTGGSVSTLTIQRTQQEDSAVYLCASSIRTSGTYNEQFFGPGTRLTVL.

The chain carries TRBV6-1 and TRBJ1-4, with 9 bases matching TRBD1. The trim removed 6 bases at V and 2 bases at J, leaving 7 bases unmatched. Germline CDR1 and CDR2: MNHNS and SASEGT. The length of the CDR3 is 16 residues. The chain's CDR3 is CASRETGGRTNEKLFF. The DNA for the CDR3 is TGTGCCAGCAGGGAAACAGGGGGCAGGACTAATGAAAAACTGTTTTTT.

This chain joins TRBV6-5 and TRBJ1-6; unclear D gene. Between the trimmed V and J ends, which lost 7 bases and 4 bases, there was a span of 14 bases. In germline, CDR1 is MNHEY, CDR2 SVGAGI. The CDR3 extends over 15 amino acids. DNA for the CDR3: TGTGCCAGCACCAACGGGGTTACTTATAATTCACCCCTCCACTTT. Translating it yields CASTNGVTYNSPLHF.